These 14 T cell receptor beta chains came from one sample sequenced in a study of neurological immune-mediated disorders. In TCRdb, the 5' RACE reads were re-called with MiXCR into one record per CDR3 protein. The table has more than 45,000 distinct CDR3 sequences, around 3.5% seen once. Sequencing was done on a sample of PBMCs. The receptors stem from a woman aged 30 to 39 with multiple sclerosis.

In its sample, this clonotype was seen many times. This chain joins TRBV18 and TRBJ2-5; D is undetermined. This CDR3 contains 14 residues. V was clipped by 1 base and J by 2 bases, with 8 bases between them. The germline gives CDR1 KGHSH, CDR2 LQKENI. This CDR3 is CASSPLSGQETQYF. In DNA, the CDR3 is TGTGCCAGCTCACCACTATCCGGGCAAGAGACCCAGTACTTC.

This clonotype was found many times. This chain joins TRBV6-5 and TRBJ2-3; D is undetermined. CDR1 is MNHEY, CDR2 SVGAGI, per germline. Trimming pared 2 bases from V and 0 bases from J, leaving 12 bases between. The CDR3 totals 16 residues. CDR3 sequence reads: CASSYVSPPSTDTQYF. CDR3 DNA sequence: TGTGCCAGCAGTTACGTCTCCCCCCCTAGCACAGATACGCAGTATTTT.

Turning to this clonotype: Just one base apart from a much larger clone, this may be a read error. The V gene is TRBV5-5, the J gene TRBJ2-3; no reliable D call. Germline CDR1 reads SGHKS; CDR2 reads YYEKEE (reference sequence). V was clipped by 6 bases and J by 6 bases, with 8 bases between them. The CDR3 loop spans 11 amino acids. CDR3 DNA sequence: TGTGCCAGCAACCGCCAGGATACGCAGTATTTT. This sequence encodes CASNRQDTQYF.

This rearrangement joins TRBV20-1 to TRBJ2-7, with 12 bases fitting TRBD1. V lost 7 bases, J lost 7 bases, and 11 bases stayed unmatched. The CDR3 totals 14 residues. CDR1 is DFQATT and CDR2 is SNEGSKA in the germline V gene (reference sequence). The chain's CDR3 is CSVQRGDRGPEQYF. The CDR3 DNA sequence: TGCAGTGTTCAGAGAGGGGACAGGGGGCCAGAGCAGTACTTC.

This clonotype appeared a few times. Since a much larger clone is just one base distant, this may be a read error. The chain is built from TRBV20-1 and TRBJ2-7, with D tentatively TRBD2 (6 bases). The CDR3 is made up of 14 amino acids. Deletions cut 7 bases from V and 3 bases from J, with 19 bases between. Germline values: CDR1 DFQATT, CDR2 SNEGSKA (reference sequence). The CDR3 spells CSVETRKPIYEQYF. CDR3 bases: TGCAGTGTTGAGACTAGAAAACCCATCTACGAGCAGTACTTC.

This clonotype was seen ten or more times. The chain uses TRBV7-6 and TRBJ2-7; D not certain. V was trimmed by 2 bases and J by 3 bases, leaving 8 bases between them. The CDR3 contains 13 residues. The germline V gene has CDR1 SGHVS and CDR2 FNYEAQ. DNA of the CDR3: TGTGCCAGCAGCTTAAACGGAGACTACGAGCAGTACTTC. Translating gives CASSLNGDYEQYF.

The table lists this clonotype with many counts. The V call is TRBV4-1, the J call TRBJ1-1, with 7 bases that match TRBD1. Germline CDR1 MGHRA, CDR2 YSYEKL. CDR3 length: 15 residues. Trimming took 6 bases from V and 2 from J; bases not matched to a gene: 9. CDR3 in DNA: TGCGCCAGCAGGGGCGTAGGGGGCCTCAACACTGAAGCTTTCTTT. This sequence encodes CASRGVGGLNTEAFF.

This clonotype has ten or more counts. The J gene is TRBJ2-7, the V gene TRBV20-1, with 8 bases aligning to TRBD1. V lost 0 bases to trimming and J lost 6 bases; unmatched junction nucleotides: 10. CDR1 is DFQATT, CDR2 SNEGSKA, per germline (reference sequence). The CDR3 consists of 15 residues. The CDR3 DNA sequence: TGCAGTGCTAGAGATTTGGTGTCAGGGGGCGTCGAGCAGTACTTC. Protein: CSARDLVSGGVEQYF.

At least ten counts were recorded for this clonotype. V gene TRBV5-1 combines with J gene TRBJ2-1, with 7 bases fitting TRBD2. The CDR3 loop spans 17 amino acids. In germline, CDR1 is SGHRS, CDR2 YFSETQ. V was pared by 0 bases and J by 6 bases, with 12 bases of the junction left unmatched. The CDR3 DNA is TGCGCCAGCAGCTTGGTACATTCAGGACTAGGCTTCAATGAGCAGTTCTTC. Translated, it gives CASSLVHSGLGFNEQFF.

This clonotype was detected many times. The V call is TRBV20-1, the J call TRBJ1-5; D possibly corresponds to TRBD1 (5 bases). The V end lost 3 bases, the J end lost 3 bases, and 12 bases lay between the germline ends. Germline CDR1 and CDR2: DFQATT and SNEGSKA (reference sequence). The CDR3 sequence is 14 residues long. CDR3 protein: CSASSGRDNQPQHF. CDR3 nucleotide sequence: TGCAGTGCTAGTTCGGGGCGGGACAATCAGCCCCAGCATTTT.

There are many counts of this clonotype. In DNA, the CDR3 is TGTGCCAGCAGTGAAACGGGGCAGGAGACCTACGAGCAGTACTTC. This translates into CASSETGQETYEQYF. The rearrangement joins TRBV2 to TRBJ2-7, with D perhaps being TRBD1 or TRBD2 (5 bases each). The CDR3 sequence is 15 residues long. Trimming removed 2 bases from V and 2 bases from J, with 13 bases in between. Germline V gene sequence: CDR1 SNHLY, CDR2 FYNNEI.

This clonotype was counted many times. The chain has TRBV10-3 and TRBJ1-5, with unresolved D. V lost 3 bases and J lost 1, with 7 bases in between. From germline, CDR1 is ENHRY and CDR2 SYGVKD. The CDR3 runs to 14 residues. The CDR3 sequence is CAISERASNQPQHF. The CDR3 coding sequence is TGTGCCATCAGTGAAAGGGCAAGCAATCAGCCCCAGCATTTT.

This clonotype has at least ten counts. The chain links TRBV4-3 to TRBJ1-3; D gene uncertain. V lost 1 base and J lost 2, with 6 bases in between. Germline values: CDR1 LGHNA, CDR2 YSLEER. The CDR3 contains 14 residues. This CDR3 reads CASSQGGTGNTIYF. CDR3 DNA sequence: TGCGCCAGCAGCCAAGGGGGAACTGGAAACACCATATATTTT.

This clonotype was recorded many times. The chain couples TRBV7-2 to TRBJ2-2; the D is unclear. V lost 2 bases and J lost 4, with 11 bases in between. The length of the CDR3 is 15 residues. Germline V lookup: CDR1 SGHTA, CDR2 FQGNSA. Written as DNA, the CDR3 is TGTGCCAGCAGCTTACGGATTTTGGGCACCGGGGAGCTGTTTTTT. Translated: CASSLRILGTGELFF.